This TCR beta chain was captured in a study of cytomegalovirus exposure and HLA in healthy donors. Study results and caveats: Both high specificity and high sensitivity reportedly marked the classifier's diagnosis of cytomegalovirus status. The authors later linked a missense DCLRE1C variant to TCR beta V- and J-gene trimming. Certain sequence variants were highly shared and formed a cluster, and this cluster was likely a sequencing artifact.

Healthy bone marrow donors made up the cohort. From germline, CDR1 is SGDLS and CDR2 YYNGEE. Trimming removed 0 bases from V and 6 bases from J, with 9 bases in between. This CDR3 is built from 14 residues. Researchers ran the PCR with 60 Vbeta and 13 Jbeta primers. Using immunoSEQ multiplex PCR, the repertoire was profiled, and TCRdb retains in-frame clones only, with some absent. The table has over 200,000 clones, around 80% seen once. With respect to this clone: Its antigen remains unknown.

V and J are TRBV9 and TRBJ2-2; no firm D call. Sequencing was done on a sample of PBMCs. This TCR derives from a man in his forties in good health and CMV-seropositive. CDR3 DNA: TGTGCCAGCAGCGTAGGCTCGCCGGCCGGGGAGCTGTTTTTT. Protein product: CASSVGSPAGELFF.